Below are 14 T cell receptor beta chains sequenced from a single sample in a study of cytotoxic CD8 clonotypes in ibrutinib-treated CLL. Using immunoSEQ multiplex PCR, the repertoire was profiled, and TCRdb retains in-frame clones only, with some absent. The repertoire consists of roughly 45,000 clones, with about 69% occurring once and the leading ten covering roughly 21%. This specimen consisted of PBMCs, obtained after 24 months of ibrutinib treatment. The receptors were sampled from a human donor with chronic lymphocytic leukemia.

This clone was recorded a few times. The V call is TRBV6-1, the J call TRBJ2-3; 11 bases line up with TRBD2. Trimming removed 3 bases from V and 2 bases from J; junction bases left unmatched: 4. CDR1 and CDR2 from the germline V gene are MNHNS and SASEGT. The CDR3 spans 16 residues. Here the CDR3 DNA reads TGTGCCAGCAGTGAGGCTAGCGGGGGGCTCACAGATACGCAGTATTTT. It specifies CASSEASGGLTDTQYF.

The chain has TRBV6-4 and TRBJ2-1, with TRBD2 matching over 11 bases. This CDR3 region has 15 residues. Trimming at V came to 5 bases and at J to 6 bases, leaving 6 bases not matched to a gene. Germline V lookup: CDR1 MRHNA, CDR2 SNTAGT. The CDR3 DNA follows: TGTGCCAGCAGTCAACTAGCGGGAGAGAGCAATGAGCAGTTCTTC. It translates to CASSQLAGESNEQFF.

The CDR3 loop reads CASSLTSLSYEQYF. DNA of the CDR3: TGCGCCAGCAGCTTGACATCACTATCCTACGAGCAGTACTTC. The chain carries TRBV5-1 and TRBJ2-7; D not resolved. The CDR3 is made up of 14 amino acids. Germline V gene data show CDR1 as SGHRS and CDR2 as YFSETQ. V was cut by 1 base and J by 1 base, with 9 bases left in between.

This clone was seen a few times. CDR3 bases: TGCGCCAGCAGCTTGGTCAGGGGCTCTAGCACAGATACGCAGTATTTT. Translation gives CASSLVRGSSTDTQYF. The chain combines TRBV5-1 with TRBJ2-3; D perhaps matches TRBD1 (6 bases). The V gene's germline CDR1 is SGHRS and CDR2 YFSETQ. The CDR3 length is 16 residues. The V and J ends lost 0 bases and 0 bases respectively, with 11 bases between them.

This clone has only a few counts. The chain carries TRBV5-6 and TRBJ1-6; D may be TRBD1 (5 bases). Looked up from germline, CDR1 is SGHDT and CDR2 is YYEEEE. V lost 0 bases and J lost 8, with 15 bases in between. This CDR3 spans 16 amino acids. The CDR3 sequence is CASSLDFQGGYSPLHF. CDR3 sequence (DNA): TGTGCCAGCAGCTTGGATTTCCAGGGTGGGTATTCACCCCTCCACTTT. Supplemented by reference TRBV5-6 and TRBJ1-6, the full variable domain reads DAGVTQSPTHLIKTRGQQVTLRCSPKSGHDTVSWYQQALGQGPQFIFQYYEEEERQRGNFPDRFSGHQFPNYSSELNVNALLLGDSALYLCASSLDFQGGYSPLHFGNGTRLTVT.

The rearrangement uses TRBV5-1 and TRBJ1-4; D remains ambiguous. V lost 4 bases and J lost 5, with 9 bases in between. This CDR3 contains 13 residues. The germline CDR1 and CDR2 sequences are SGHRS and YFSETQ. The DNA for the CDR3 is TGCGCCAGCAGCCCCGGCGTGAATGAAAAACTGTTTTTT. It encodes CASSPGVNEKLFF.

V is TRBV29-1 and J is TRBJ2-6; 10 bases map to TRBD1. V gave up 5 bases and J gave up 0 bases; unmatched junction bases: 10. The CDR3 spans 18 residues. The germline CDR1 and CDR2 sequences are SQVTM and ANQGSEA. The CDR3, as DNA: TGCAGCGTTTGGGGACAGGGGACAGTTTACTCTGGGGCCAACGTCCTGACTTTC. Translated, it gives CSVWGQGTVYSGANVLTF.

CDR3: CASSGRADTHF. The DNA of the CDR3 is TGTGCCAGCAGTGGACGGGCGGACACTCATTTT. The chain uses TRBV28 and TRBJ1-5, with D perhaps matching TRBD1 (5 bases). In germline, CDR1 is MDHEN, CDR2 SYDVKM. Trimming cost V 5 bases and J 16 bases, with 15 bases left between them. The CDR3 is made up of 11 amino acids.

The V gene is TRBV19, the J gene TRBJ2-7; tentative D call: TRBD1 (5 bases). Per the germline V gene, CDR1 is LNHDA and CDR2 is SQIVND (reference sequence). The CDR3 length is 13 residues. V lost 2 bases to trimming and J lost 2 bases, with 7 bases between them. The CDR3 protein is CASSIQGTYEQYF. Written as DNA, the CDR3 is TGTGCCAGTAGTATACAGGGCACCTACGAGCAGTACTTC. Filled out from reference TRBV19 and TRBJ2-7, the complete variable domain reads DGGITQSPKYLFRKEGQNVTLSCEQNLNHDAMYWYRQDPGQGLRLIYYSQIVNDFQKGDIAEGYSVSREKKESFPLTVTSAQKNPTAFYLCASSIQGTYEQYFGPGTRLTVT.

The chain is built from TRBV29-1 and TRBJ2-1; maybe TRBD1 (5 bases). With 7 bases removed from V and 5 bases from J, the gap between germline ends came to 6 bases. CDR1 is SQVTM, CDR2 ANQGSEA, per germline. The CDR3 has 10 amino acids. The CDR3 nucleotides are TGCAGCGGGGGCAACAATGAGCAGTTCTTC. Protein: CSGGNNEQFF.

The chain uses TRBV28 and TRBJ1-2; a weak D match, TRBD1 (6 bases). This CDR3 has 14 amino acids. Trimming removed 1 base at V and 2 bases at J, with 8 bases between. Germline V gene data show CDR1 as MDHEN and CDR2 as SYDVKM. The CDR3 is CASSLFDRNYGYTF. The DNA of the CDR3 is TGTGCCAGCAGTTTATTTGACAGGAACTATGGCTACACCTTC.

V gene TRBV6-5 combines with J gene TRBJ2-7; D is perhaps TRBD1 (7 bases). There are 14 residues in the CDR3. The germline V gene has CDR1 MNHEY and CDR2 SVGAGI. Trimming took 6 bases from V and 5 from J, leaving 17 bases between them. CDR3: CASRRQGGGDEQYF. In DNA, the CDR3 is TGTGCCAGCAGGCGACAGGGAGGAGGAGACGAGCAGTACTTC.

This clone has a handful of counts. The rearrangement links TRBV9 to TRBJ2-7; D gene uncertain. Germline CDR1 is SGDLS and CDR2 is YYNGEE. The CDR3 covers 15 residues. The V end lost 0 bases, the J end lost 0 bases, and 10 bases lay between the germline ends. DNA of the CDR3: TGTGCCAGCAGCGTAGCGGAGACCAGCTCCTACGAGCAGTACTTC. Its protein is CASSVAETSSYEQYF.

The chain employs TRBV9 and TRBJ2-5; the match to TRBD1 covers 9 bases. The germline CDR1 and CDR2 sequences are SGDLS and YYNGEE. J lost 5 bases, V lost 3 bases, and 14 bases had no gene match. The CDR3 covers 17 residues. CDR3 in DNA: TGTGCCAGCAGCGCGGGAGCTAGACAGGGGGTGGCGGAGACCCAGTACTTC. It yields the protein CASSAGARQGVAETQYF.